This T cell receptor beta chain comes out of a study of blood T cell repertoires in COVID-19. Study-wide context: Both acute and convalescent COVID-19 samples were obtained from the United States, Italy and Spain. From T cells, B-cell-depleted T cells, or PBMCs came the material, which was cDNA or gDNA.

Worth noting for this clone: One junction end does not reproduce the germline sequence, and a read error may be involved.

Participants spanned ages about 18 to 100 years and resided in over 20 US areas. Cohort 3 recovery required two negative PCRs, clearance, or symptom resolution. Germline V gene lookup returns CDR1 SGHTA and CDR2 FQGTGA. The CDR3 loop spans 17 amino acids. TCRdb's table, derived via immunoSEQ multiplex PCR, lists solely in-frame clones and lacks some. The sample includes a few hundred thousand clones, roughly 87% of them seen just once. The rearrangement links TRBV7-3 to TRBJ1-2, with 8 bases that match TRBD1. The sample consisted of PBMCs or T cells enriched from blood (not recorded which). This TCR came from a woman between 25 and 40 years old who had recovered from COVID-19. The CDR3 region has the DNA TGTGCCAGCAGCCCGTCAGGCGACAGGGGTTTCCCCGATCCCCTCTCCTTC. Amino acids: CASSPSGDRGFPDPLSF.